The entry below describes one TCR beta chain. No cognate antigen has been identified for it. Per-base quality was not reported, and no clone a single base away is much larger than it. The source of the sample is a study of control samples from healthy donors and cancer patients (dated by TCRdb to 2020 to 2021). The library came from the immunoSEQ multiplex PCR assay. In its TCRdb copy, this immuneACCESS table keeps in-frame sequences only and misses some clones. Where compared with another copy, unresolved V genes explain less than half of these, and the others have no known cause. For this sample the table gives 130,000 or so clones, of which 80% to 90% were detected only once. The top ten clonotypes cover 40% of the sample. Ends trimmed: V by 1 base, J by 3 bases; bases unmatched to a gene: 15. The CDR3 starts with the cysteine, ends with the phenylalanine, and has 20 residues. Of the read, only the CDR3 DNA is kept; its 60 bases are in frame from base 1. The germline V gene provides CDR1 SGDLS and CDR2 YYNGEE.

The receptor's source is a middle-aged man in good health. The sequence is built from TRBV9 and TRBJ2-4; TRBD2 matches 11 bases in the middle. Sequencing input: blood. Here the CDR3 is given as CASSVRPSGGLQKGKNIQYF. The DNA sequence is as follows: TGTGCCAGCAGCGTACGGCCTAGCGGGGGGTTGCAAAAGGGCAAAAACATTCAGTACTTC. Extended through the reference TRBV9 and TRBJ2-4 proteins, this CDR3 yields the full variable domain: DSGVTQTPKHLITATGQRVTLRCSPRSGDLSVYWYQQSLDQGLQFLIQYYNGEERAKGNILERFSAQQFPDLHSELNLSSLELGDSALYFCASSVRPSGGLQKGKNIQYFGAGTRLSVL.